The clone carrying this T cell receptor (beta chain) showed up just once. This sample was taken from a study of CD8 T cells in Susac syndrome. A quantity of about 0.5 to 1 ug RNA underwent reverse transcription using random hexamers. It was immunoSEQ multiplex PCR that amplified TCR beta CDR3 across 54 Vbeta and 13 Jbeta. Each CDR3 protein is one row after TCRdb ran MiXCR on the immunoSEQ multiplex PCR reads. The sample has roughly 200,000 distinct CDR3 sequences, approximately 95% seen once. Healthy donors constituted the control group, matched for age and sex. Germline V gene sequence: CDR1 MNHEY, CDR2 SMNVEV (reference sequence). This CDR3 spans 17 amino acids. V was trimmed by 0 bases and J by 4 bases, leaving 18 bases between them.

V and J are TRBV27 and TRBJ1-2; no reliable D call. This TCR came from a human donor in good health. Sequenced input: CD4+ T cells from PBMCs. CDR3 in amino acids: CASSLSLGRARSYGYTF. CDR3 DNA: TGTGCCAGCAGTTTATCGTTGGGGAGAGCCCGATCCTATGGCTACACCTTC.